The 25 T cell receptor beta chains given below trace back to one sample, sequenced in a study of T cells in Graves' hyperthyroidism and ophthalmopathy. TCR beta CDR3 region amplification was performed from RNA transcripts. Carried out on the TCR CDR3, a first-round RT-PCR used the HTBI primer set. TCRdb re-analysed the multiplex PCR reads in MiXCR, keeping a single row per CDR3 protein. This table holds nearly 600,000 distinct CDR3 sequences, 11% to 15% found once. The sequenced sample was blood. All receptors derive from a woman in her twenties or thirties with Graves' hyperthyroidism that later progressed to Graves' ophthalmopathy.

This clonotype has only one observation. This sequence joins TRBV4-2 and TRBJ1-4; the D gene is possibly TRBD1 (6 bases). V dropped 6 bases and J dropped 0 bases, with 20 bases sitting between them. This CDR3 comprises 18 residues. The V gene's germline CDR1 is LGHNA and CDR2 YNFKEQ. As DNA, the CDR3 is TGTGCCAGCAGGGGGGCCCTCTTAAGCGCGGCAACTAATGAAAAACTGTTTTTT. It is translated as CASRGALLSAATNEKLFF.

In its sample, this clonotype was seen once. A much larger clone sits a single nucleotide away, making a read error possible. The conserved final phenylalanine or tryptophan is absent from the CDR3, which likely points to a read error. The CDR3 here is CASSDGQGAFL. CDR3 sequence (DNA): TGTGCCAGCAGTGACGGCCAGGGGGCTTTCCTT. The rearrangement joins TRBV6-2 or TRBV6-3 to TRBJ1-1; TRBD1 might be the D (6 bases). The CDR3 sequence is 11 residues long. Trimming stripped 5 bases from V and 11 bases from J, with 12 bases between. The germline gives CDR1 MNHEY, CDR2 SVGEGT.

This clonotype was seen repeatedly, ten times or more. This chain links TRBV19 with TRBJ1-1; D gene unclear. The V gene lost 9 bases and the J gene lost 1 base, with 12 bases spanning the gap. Germline lookup yields CDR1 LNHDA and CDR2 SQIVND (reference sequence). There are 13 residues in the CDR3. The DNA of the CDR3 is TGTGCCAGCCAGACAAGCCAGAACACTGAAGCTTTCTTT. This translates into CASQTSQNTEAFF.

The V gene is TRBV6-2 or TRBV6-3, the J gene TRBJ2-7; a weak D match, TRBD1 (6 bases). Germline CDR1 is MNHEY and CDR2 is SVGEGT. This CDR3 is 14 amino acids long. V dropped 7 bases and J dropped 3 bases, with 16 bases sitting between them. The CDR3 coding sequence is TGTGCCAGCAACATTCAGGGGAAGGTCTACGAGCAGTACTTC. Amino acid sequence: CASNIQGKVYEQYF.

Remarks on this clonotype: The junction departs from germline at one end; a sequencing error may be responsible. V and J are TRBV7-2 and TRBJ2-5; a possible D gene is TRBD1 (5 bases). The CDR3 consists of 13 residues. Per the germline V gene, CDR1 is SGHTA and CDR2 is FQGNSA. The CDR3 loop is CASSLEQEETQYF. As DNA, the CDR3 is TGTGCCAGCAGTTTAGAACAGGAGGAGACCCAGTACTTC.

This clonotype was detected many times. J is TRBJ2-7 and V is TRBV28; 10 nucleotides align to TRBD1. CDR1 MDHEN and CDR2 SYDVKM come from the germline V gene. J gave up 5 bases and V 3 bases, and 7 bases lay outside the gene matches. CDR3 length equals 15 residues. As DNA, the CDR3 is TGTGCCAGCAGTTTGCCGGGACAGGGGAGTAACGAGCAGTACTTC. It translates to CASSLPGQGSNEQYF.

The chain joins TRBV3-1 to TRBJ1-2, with 7 nucleotides matching TRBD1. This CDR3 comprises 13 residues. The germline CDR1 and CDR2 sequences are LGHDT and YNNKEL (reference sequence). V lost 5 bases and J lost 8; bases outside the gene matches: 8. CDR3 loop: CASSFDRAKGYTF. The CDR3 nucleotides are TGTGCCAGCAGCTTTGACAGGGCGAAAGGCTACACCTTC.

This clonotype occurred many times. This CDR3 is CASSFGQGPYEQYF. In nucleotides, the CDR3 is TGTGCCAGCAGTTTCGGCCAGGGCCCCTACGAGCAGTACTTC. The V gene is TRBV12-3 or TRBV12-4, the J gene TRBJ2-7, with D perhaps matching TRBD1 (5 bases). With 3 bases removed from V and 2 bases from J, the gap between germline ends came to 11 bases. The CDR3 has 14 amino acids.

This clonotype was seen at least ten times. This chain links TRBV6-1 with TRBJ1-1; TRBD1 matches 9 bases. Germline CDR1 reads MNHNS; CDR2 reads SASEGT. The ends lost 4 bases at V and 5 bases at J; junction bases unmatched: 8. The CDR3 runs 15 residues. For the CDR3, the DNA is TGTGCCAGCAGTGGCGTACCCGGGACAGGGACTGAAGCTTTCTTT. Protein: CASSGVPGTGTEAFF.

The J gene is TRBJ2-7, the V gene TRBV5-5; D is unresolved. The CDR3 spans 14 residues. V was cut by 5 bases and J by 1 base, with 13 bases left in between. Germline V gene data show CDR1 as SGHKS and CDR2 as YYEKEE (reference sequence). The CDR3 DNA reads TGTGCCAGCAGTCGTGAGATTCCTTCCTACGAGCAGTACTTC. This translates into CASSREIPSYEQYF.

Ten or more counts support this clonotype. The rearrangement joins TRBV20-1 to TRBJ2-3; D call uncertain. The CDR3 sequence is 15 residues long. Trimming took off 2 bases at V and 5 bases at J, with 17 bases between the two ends. CDR1 and CDR2 (germline): DFQATT, SNEGSKA (reference sequence). This chain's CDR3 is CSARNPVEPRDTQYF. CDR3 nucleotide sequence: TGCAGTGCTAGAAACCCCGTGGAGCCCAGAGATACGCAGTATTTT.

CDR3 nucleotides: TGTGCCAGCAGTTCAGGAGGACAGGGGGCAGGAAATTCACCCCTCCACTTT. The encoded protein is CASSSGGQGAGNSPLHF. The chain employs TRBV27 and TRBJ1-6; TRBD1 matches 11 bases. Losses at the gene ends were 4 bases for V and 7 bases for J; bases not matched to a gene: 9. This CDR3 comprises 17 residues. The germline gives CDR1 MNHEY, CDR2 SMNVEV (reference sequence).

Many counts were recorded for this clonotype. This chain connects TRBV27 to TRBJ2-7; the match to TRBD1 covers 9 bases. Germline V CDR1 and CDR2: MNHEY, SMNVEV (reference sequence). V lost 8 bases and J lost 5; bases outside the gene matches: 10. This CDR3 contains 14 residues. CDR3 loop: CASAPGQGSHEQYF. As DNA, the CDR3 is TGTGCCAGCGCACCGGGACAGGGTTCCCACGAGCAGTACTTC.

Worth noting for this clonotype: One base away lies a much larger clone, so this may be a sequencing read error. The chain combines TRBV28 with TRBJ1-3, with TRBD1 identical over 10 bases. This CDR3 region has 15 residues. Per the germline V gene, CDR1 is MDHEN and CDR2 is SYDVKM. CDR3 region: CASSRDRGGGDTIYF. CDR3 in DNA: TGTGCCAGCAGCCGGGACAGGGGCGGTGGAGACACCATATATTTT.

The genes are TRBV12-3 or TRBV12-4 and TRBJ2-6; unclear D gene. The CDR3 is 16 amino acids. V lost 2 bases and J lost 3, with 11 bases in between. The CDR3 region is CASSLRLGDGANVLTF. CDR3 sequence (DNA): TGTGCCAGCAGTTTAAGATTAGGCGATGGGGCCAACGTCCTGACTTTC.

This clonotype has just a few counts. CDR3 sequence: CASSSDSSYNEQFF. DNA of the CDR3: TGTGCCAGCAGCTCGGACAGTTCCTACAATGAGCAGTTCTTC. The rearrangement joins TRBV7-2 to TRBJ2-1; possible D gene TRBD1, 6 bases. V was clipped by 4 bases and J by 1 base, with 8 bases between them. CDR1 and CDR2 (germline): SGHTA, FQGNSA. CDR3 length: 14 amino acids.

This clonotype was observed a handful of times. This chain joins TRBV10-1 and TRBJ2-5; 11 positions match TRBD1. V gave up 5 bases and J gave up 3 bases; unmatched junction bases: 2. Germline CDR1 and CDR2: WNHNN and SYGVQD (reference sequence). There are 14 residues in the CDR3. The CDR3 is CASSRDRGEETQYF. In DNA, the CDR3 is TGCGCCAGCAGTCGGGACAGGGGGGAAGAGACCCAGTACTTC.

Ten or more counts support this clonotype. The chain carries TRBV28 and TRBJ2-3; the match to TRBD1 covers 9 bases. CDR3 size: 16 residues. The ends lost 7 bases at V and 0 bases at J; junction bases unmatched: 8. Germline V gene data show CDR1 as MDHEN and CDR2 as SYDVKM. CDR3 loop: CASTMDRGQSTDTQYF. CDR3 in DNA: TGTGCCAGCACCATGGACAGGGGCCAGAGCACAGATACGCAGTATTTT.

This clonotype was recorded at least ten times. The gene calls are TRBV7-6 and TRBJ2-7; 7 positions match TRBD1. CDR1 is SGHVS, CDR2 FNYEAQ, per germline. Trimming removed 0 bases from V and 7 bases from J; junction bases left unmatched: 3. CDR3 length: 13 amino acids. The chain's CDR3 is CASSLALQGEQYF. The CDR3 DNA reads TGTGCCAGCAGCTTAGCTTTACAGGGGGAGCAGTACTTC. The full variable domain, completed using reference TRBV7-6 and TRBJ2-7, is GAGVSQSPRYKVTKRGQDVALRCDPISGHVSLYWYRQALGQGPEFLTYFNYEAQQDKSGLPNDRFSAERPEGSISTLTIQRTEQRDSAMYRCASSLALQGEQYFGPGTRLTVT.

This clonotype occurred many times. The chain recombines TRBV28 with TRBJ1-1, with 7 nucleotides matching TRBD1. V trimming: 7 bases; J trimming: 3 bases; junction bases outside the gene matches: 8. CDR1 is MDHEN, CDR2 SYDVKM, per germline. This CDR3 region has 14 residues. The CDR3 sequence is CASIQGGLDTEAFF. As DNA, the CDR3 is TGTGCCAGCATCCAAGGGGGCCTTGACACTGAAGCTTTCTTT.

The sample holds many counts of this clonotype. The rearrangement joins TRBV27 to TRBJ1-5; 7 bases line up with TRBD1. The V gene's germline CDR1 is MNHEY and CDR2 SMNVEV (reference sequence). The CDR3 has 15 residues. V dropped 4 bases and J dropped 7; count of bases not matched to a gene: 10. CDR3 sequence (DNA): TGTGCCAGCAGTTACCTCCCACAGGGGAGACAGCCCCAGCATTTT. It specifies CASSYLPQGRQPQHF.

This clonotype was counted at least ten times. CDR3 region: CASSAPDRSDAEQYF. CDR3 bases: TGTGCCAGCAGCGCTCCGGACAGGTCCGACGCCGAGCAGTACTTC. The rearrangement links TRBV9 to TRBJ2-7, with TRBD1 matching over 7 bases. CDR3 length: 15 amino acids. CDR1 is SGDLS and CDR2 is YYNGEE in the germline V gene. V shed 3 bases and J 6 bases; nucleotides not matched to a gene: 12.

This clonotype was observed many times. The V call is TRBV7-8, the J call TRBJ2-1; TRBD2 is a possible D gene (6 bases). The germline V and J ends were trimmed by 5 bases and 9 bases, with 14 bases remaining between them. The CDR3 covers 13 residues. Per the germline V gene, CDR1 is SGHVS and CDR2 is FQNEAQ. CDR3 region: CASSILTRGEQFF. The DNA of the CDR3 is TGTGCCAGCAGCATCCTTACGCGGGGTGAGCAGTTCTTC.

This clonotype has just a few counts. This chain uses TRBV12-3 or TRBV12-4 with TRBJ2-4, with a tentative D call TRBD1 (6 bases). This CDR3 is 16 amino acids long. V shed 0 bases and J shed 2 bases, with 11 bases lying between them. The CDR3 loop is CASSLAPQGTKNIQYF. The DNA for the CDR3 is TGTGCCAGCAGTTTAGCGCCCCAGGGGACCAAAAACATTCAGTACTTC.

The gene calls are TRBV6-2 or TRBV6-3 and TRBJ1-4; 7 nucleotides line up with TRBD1. The CDR3 is 17 residues long. From germline, CDR1 is MNHEY and CDR2 SVGEGT. J lost 8 bases, V lost 5 bases, and 17 bases had no gene match. CDR3: CASSPSPDRVMAEKLFF. For the CDR3, the DNA is TGTGCCAGCAGTCCCTCCCCCGACAGGGTTATGGCGGAAAAACTGTTTTTT.